Listed below are T cell receptor beta chains from one sample, sequenced in a study of OX40 agonist ivuxolimab in advanced cancers. TCRdb's copy holds only in-frame clones and misses some; the assay was immunoSEQ multiplex PCR. Of roughly 75,000 clones detected, approximately 92% appear once; the ten largest clones hold less than 7.5%. The sequences come from CD4+ or CD8+ T cells sorted from blood, collected in a trial of the OX40 agonist ivuxolimab. These receptors were obtained from an adult with an advanced solid tumor such as melanoma, head and neck, liver or kidney cancer. CDR3s include the opening cysteine and the closing phenylalanine or tryptophan. Fields, in order: clone size, D gene, J gene, V gene, CDR3 length, CDR3 protein, CDR3 DNA. D genes are given only for firm matches. Not every row has a clone size; where given, it reads once, few, many or a size class.

clone_size: NA
d_call: NA
j_call: TRBJ2-3
v_call: TRBV2
cdr3_length: 14
cdr3_aa: CASSETVRTDTQYF
cdr3_nt: TGTGCCAGCAGTGAAACAGTCCGCACAGATACGCAGTATTTT

clone_size: NA
d_call: TRBD2
j_call: TRBJ2-3
v_call: TRBV19
cdr3_length: 15
cdr3_aa: CASSMGLAGTDTQYF
cdr3_nt: TGTGCCAGTAGTATGGGACTAGCGGGCACAGATACGCAGTATTTT

clone_size: NA
d_call: TRBD1
j_call: TRBJ2-4
v_call: TRBV28
cdr3_length: 20
cdr3_aa: CASSFPWDRGTNGAKNIQYF
cdr3_nt: TGTGCCAGCAGTTTCCCCTGGGACAGGGGGACCAACGGGGCCAAAAACATTCAGTACTTC

clone_size: NA
d_call: TRBD2
j_call: TRBJ2-1
v_call: TRBV19
cdr3_length: 15
cdr3_aa: CASSISGNSGREQFF
cdr3_nt: TGTGCCAGTAGTATCAGCGGGAATTCCGGTAGGGAGCAGTTCTTC

clone_size: NA
d_call: NA
j_call: TRBJ1-1
v_call: TRBV5-6
cdr3_length: 9
cdr3_aa: CAGGTEAFF
cdr3_nt: TGTGCCGGCGGGACAGAAGCTTTCTTT

clone_size: NA
d_call: NA
j_call: TRBJ1-5
v_call: TRBV2
cdr3_length: 13
cdr3_aa: CASSLGHFQPQHF
cdr3_nt: TGTGCCAGCAGCCTCGGACATTTTCAGCCCCAGCATTTT

clone_size: NA
d_call: NA
j_call: TRBJ2-1
v_call: TRBV7-9
cdr3_length: 15
cdr3_aa: CASSLATIPYNEQFF
cdr3_nt: TGTGCCAGCAGCTTGGCAACAATCCCATACAATGAGCAGTTCTTC

clone_size: NA
d_call: NA
j_call: TRBJ1-5
v_call: TRBV6-5
cdr3_length: 12
cdr3_aa: CASSSSWGPQHF
cdr3_nt: TGTGCCAGCAGCTCCTCGTGGGGGCCCCAGCATTTT

clone_size: NA
d_call: TRBD1
j_call: TRBJ1-2
v_call: TRBV19
cdr3_length: 12
cdr3_aa: CATRQGLNGYTF
cdr3_nt: TGTGCCACCCGACAGGGTTTGAATGGCTACACCTTC

clone_size: NA
d_call: NA
j_call: TRBJ2-2
v_call: TRBV6-5
cdr3_length: 14
cdr3_aa: CASSLGLGTGELFF
cdr3_nt: TGTGCCAGCAGTTTAGGGCTGGGCACCGGGGAGCTGTTTTTT

clone_size: NA
d_call: NA
j_call: TRBJ1-1
v_call: TRBV5-1
cdr3_length: 14
cdr3_aa: CASSLAHWGTEAFF
cdr3_nt: TGCGCCAGCAGCTTGGCCCATTGGGGGACTGAAGCTTTCTTT

clone_size: NA
d_call: NA
j_call: TRBJ1-5
v_call: TRBV4-1
cdr3_length: 15
cdr3_aa: CASSQDPTGNQPQHF
cdr3_nt: TGCGCCAGCAGCCAAGATCCGACTGGCAATCAGCCCCAGCATTTT

clone_size: NA
d_call: NA
j_call: TRBJ1-5
v_call: TRBV9
cdr3_length: 15
cdr3_aa: CASSVGTRENQPQHF
cdr3_nt: TGTGCCAGCAGCGTGGGCACCAGGGAAAATCAGCCCCAGCATTTT

clone_size: once
d_call: NA
j_call: TRBJ2-3
v_call: TRBV5-6
cdr3_length: 14
cdr3_aa: CASSPGRDPDTQYF
cdr3_nt: TGTGCCAGCAGCCCTGGCCGGGACCCGGATACGCAGTATTTT

clone_size: NA
d_call: NA
j_call: TRBJ1-2
v_call: TRBV6-5
cdr3_length: 15
cdr3_aa: CASSFHQGDSYGYTF
cdr3_nt: TGTGCCAGCAGTTTTCATCAGGGCGATAGCTATGGCTACACCTTC

clone_size: NA
d_call: NA
j_call: TRBJ1-2
v_call: TRBV7-9
cdr3_length: 14
cdr3_aa: CASSPHLGGYGYTF
cdr3_nt: TGTGCCAGCAGCCCGCACCTGGGGGGCTATGGCTACACCTTC

clone_size: NA
d_call: TRBD2
j_call: TRBJ2-2
v_call: TRBV4-1
cdr3_length: 16
cdr3_aa: CASSQGLAVYTGELFF
cdr3_nt: TGCGCCAGCAGCCAAGGACTAGCGGTTTACACCGGGGAGCTGTTTTTT

clone_size: NA
d_call: NA
j_call: TRBJ1-1
v_call: TRBV19
cdr3_length: 17
cdr3_aa: CASSIGDTHSMNTEAFF
cdr3_nt: TGTGCCAGTAGTATTGGGGACACCCACTCCATGAACACTGAAGCTTTCTTT

clone_size: NA
d_call: TRBD1
j_call: TRBJ2-5
v_call: TRBV7-2
cdr3_length: 15
cdr3_aa: CASSDGDRGLETQYF
cdr3_nt: TGTGCCAGCAGCGACGGGGACAGGGGGTTGGAGACCCAGTACTTC

clone_size: NA
d_call: NA
j_call: TRBJ2-2
v_call: TRBV9
cdr3_length: 13
cdr3_aa: CASSPVETRELFF
cdr3_nt: TGTGCCAGCAGCCCTGTCGAGACCAGGGAGCTGTTTTTT

clone_size: once
d_call: NA
j_call: TRBJ1-4
v_call: TRBV28
cdr3_length: 13
cdr3_aa: CASSFSFMQKLFF
cdr3_nt: TGTGCCAGCAGTTTCAGCTTTATGCAAAAACTGTTTTTT

clone_size: NA
d_call: NA
j_call: TRBJ1-5
v_call: TRBV27
cdr3_length: 15
cdr3_aa: CASSLTIRSNQPQHF
cdr3_nt: TGTGCCAGCAGTCTGACAATTAGGAGCAATCAGCCCCAGCATTTT

clone_size: NA
d_call: TRBD1
j_call: TRBJ1-5
v_call: TRBV18
cdr3_length: 17
cdr3_aa: CASSPTKTGYEHQPQHF
cdr3_nt: TGTGCCAGCTCACCAACCAAGACAGGGTACGAGCATCAGCCCCAGCATTTT

clone_size: NA
d_call: NA
j_call: TRBJ2-2
v_call: TRBV6-5
cdr3_length: 15
cdr3_aa: CASSYSETNTGELFF
cdr3_nt: TGTGCCAGCAGTTACTCGGAAACGAACACCGGGGAGCTGTTTTTT

clone_size: NA
d_call: TRBD1
j_call: TRBJ1-6
v_call: TRBV4-2
cdr3_length: 15
cdr3_aa: CASSLIGQGNSPLHF
cdr3_nt: TGTGCCAGCAGCCTTATCGGACAGGGGAATTCACCCCTCCACTTT

clone_size: NA
d_call: NA
j_call: TRBJ1-3
v_call: TRBV28
cdr3_length: 15
cdr3_aa: CASSLGGGSGNTIYF
cdr3_nt: TGTGCCAGCAGTTTGGGTGGAGGGAGTGGAAACACCATATATTTT

clone_size: NA
d_call: NA
j_call: TRBJ1-2
v_call: TRBV27
cdr3_length: 17
cdr3_aa: CASSHDAGWAMVYGYTF
cdr3_nt: TGTGCCAGCAGCCACGACGCAGGGTGGGCAATGGTCTATGGCTACACCTTC

clone_size: NA
d_call: TRBD2
j_call: TRBJ2-7
v_call: TRBV6-6
cdr3_length: 14
cdr3_aa: CASSAGGDTYEQYF
cdr3_nt: TGTGCCAGCAGTGCCGGGGGGGACACCTACGAGCAGTACTTC

clone_size: NA
d_call: NA
j_call: TRBJ2-7
v_call: TRBV28
cdr3_length: 14
cdr3_aa: CASSPGLHSYEQYF
cdr3_nt: TGTGCCAGCAGTCCCGGACTGCACTCCTACGAGCAGTACTTC

clone_size: NA
d_call: TRBD2
j_call: TRBJ2-3
v_call: TRBV27
cdr3_length: 16
cdr3_aa: CASSLSSGTVTDTQYF
cdr3_nt: TGTGCCAGCAGTTTATCTAGCGGGACGGTCACAGATACGCAGTATTTT

clone_size: NA
d_call: NA
j_call: TRBJ2-7
v_call: TRBV5-5
cdr3_length: 12
cdr3_aa: CASSGLEYEQYF
cdr3_nt: TGTGCCAGCAGCGGATTGGAATACGAGCAGTACTTC

clone_size: NA
d_call: NA
j_call: TRBJ2-3
v_call: TRBV11-3
cdr3_length: 12
cdr3_aa: CASSHGTDTQYF
cdr3_nt: TGTGCCAGCAGTCACGGGACAGATACGCAGTATTTT

clone_size: NA
d_call: NA
j_call: TRBJ2-3
v_call: TRBV6-6
cdr3_length: 14
cdr3_aa: CASSYRGRLDTQYF
cdr3_nt: TGTGCCAGCAGTTACCGGGGACGGTTGGATACGCAGTATTTT

clone_size: NA
d_call: TRBD1
j_call: TRBJ1-2
v_call: TRBV7-9
cdr3_length: 17
cdr3_aa: CASSFAGGTENYYGYTF
cdr3_nt: TGTGCCAGCAGCTTTGCGGGAGGGACAGAGAATTACTATGGCTACACCTTC

clone_size: NA
d_call: TRBD2
j_call: TRBJ2-5
v_call: TRBV7-3
cdr3_length: 15
cdr3_aa: CASNLLAGDKETQYF
cdr3_nt: TGTGCCAGCAACCTTCTAGCGGGGGATAAAGAGACCCAGTACTTC

clone_size: NA
d_call: NA
j_call: TRBJ2-4
v_call: TRBV19
cdr3_length: 17
cdr3_aa: CASTPYYAQQAKNIQYF
cdr3_nt: TGTGCCAGTACCCCCTACTACGCCCAACAAGCCAAAAACATTCAGTACTTC

clone_size: NA
d_call: NA
j_call: TRBJ1-2
v_call: TRBV29-1
cdr3_length: 14
cdr3_aa: CSVEGGTLAYGYTF
cdr3_nt: TGCAGCGTTGAAGGGGGCACCCTGGCCTATGGCTACACCTTC

clone_size: NA
d_call: NA
j_call: TRBJ2-1
v_call: TRBV27
cdr3_length: 11
cdr3_aa: CASSSYRVEFF
cdr3_nt: TGTGCCAGCAGTTCATACAGGGTAGAGTTCTTC

clone_size: NA
d_call: NA
j_call: TRBJ2-7
v_call: TRBV15
cdr3_length: 14
cdr3_aa: CATSPDGHPSEQYF
cdr3_nt: TGTGCCACCAGCCCGGACGGGCACCCCAGCGAGCAGTACTTC

clone_size: NA
d_call: NA
j_call: TRBJ1-4
v_call: TRBV5-4
cdr3_length: 14
cdr3_aa: CASSFGGAIEKLFF
cdr3_nt: TGTGCCAGCAGCTTCGGGGGCGCGATAGAAAAACTGTTTTTT

clone_size: NA
d_call: NA
j_call: TRBJ1-2
v_call: TRBV28
cdr3_length: 12
cdr3_aa: CASIGVERGYTF
cdr3_nt: TGTGCCAGCATTGGGGTAGAGAGAGGCTACACCTTC

clone_size: NA
d_call: NA
j_call: TRBJ1-1
v_call: TRBV6-5
cdr3_length: 14
cdr3_aa: CASSYGETATEAFF
cdr3_nt: TGTGCCAGCAGTTACGGGGAGACAGCCACTGAAGCTTTCTTT

clone_size: NA
d_call: TRBD1
j_call: TRBJ2-1
v_call: TRBV15
cdr3_length: 12
cdr3_aa: CATRTGGFEQFF
cdr3_nt: TGTGCCACCAGGACAGGGGGCTTTGAGCAGTTCTTC

clone_size: NA
d_call: TRBD1
j_call: TRBJ1-1
v_call: TRBV27
cdr3_length: 13
cdr3_aa: CASRILDRGEAFF
cdr3_nt: TGTGCCAGCCGAATACTGGACAGGGGTGAAGCTTTCTTT

clone_size: NA
d_call: NA
j_call: TRBJ1-2
v_call: TRBV13
cdr3_length: 11
cdr3_aa: CASSLGGGYTF
cdr3_nt: TGTGCCAGCAGCTTAGGAGGCGGCTACACCTTC

clone_size: NA
d_call: NA
j_call: TRBJ1-3
v_call: TRBV9
cdr3_length: 14
cdr3_aa: CASSPYRGTNTIYF
cdr3_nt: TGTGCCAGCAGCCCTTATAGGGGGACGAACACCATATATTTT